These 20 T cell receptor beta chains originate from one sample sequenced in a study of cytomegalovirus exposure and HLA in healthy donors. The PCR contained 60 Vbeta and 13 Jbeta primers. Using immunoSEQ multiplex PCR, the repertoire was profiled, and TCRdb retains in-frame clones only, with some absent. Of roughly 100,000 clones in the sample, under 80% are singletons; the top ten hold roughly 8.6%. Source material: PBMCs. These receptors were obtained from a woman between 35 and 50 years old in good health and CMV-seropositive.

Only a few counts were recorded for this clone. The CDR3 sequence: CASSFSGDTQYF. CDR3 sequence (DNA): TGTGCCAGCAGTTTTAGTGGAGATACGCAGTATTTT. The V call is TRBV27, the J call TRBJ2-3; D is unclear. The V gene's germline CDR1 is MNHEY and CDR2 SMNVEV (reference sequence). The V end lost 3 bases, the J end lost 5 bases, and 6 bases lay between the germline ends. The CDR3 is 12 residues long.

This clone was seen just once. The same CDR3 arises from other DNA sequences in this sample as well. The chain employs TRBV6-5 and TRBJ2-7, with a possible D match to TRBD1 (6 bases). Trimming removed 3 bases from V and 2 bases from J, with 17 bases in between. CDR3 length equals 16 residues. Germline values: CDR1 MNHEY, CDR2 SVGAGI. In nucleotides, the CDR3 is TGTGCCAGCAGTTATCGGGGCCAGGGGCTAACCTACGAGCAGTACTTC. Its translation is CASSYRGQGLTYEQYF.

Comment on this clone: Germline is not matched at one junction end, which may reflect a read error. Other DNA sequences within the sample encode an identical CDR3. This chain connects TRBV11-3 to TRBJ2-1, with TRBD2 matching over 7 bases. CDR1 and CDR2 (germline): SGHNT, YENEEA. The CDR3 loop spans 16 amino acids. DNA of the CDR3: TGCGCCAGCAGCTTCGGGGGGTTTGGGCTCTACAATGAGCAGTTCTTC. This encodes CASSFGGFGLYNEQFF.

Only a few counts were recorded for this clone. The CDR3 loop reads CASSMGTSGRRVSYNEQFF. Here the CDR3 DNA reads TGTGCCAGCAGCATGGGGACTAGCGGGAGGCGTGTTTCCTACAATGAGCAGTTCTTC. The rearrangement links TRBV9 to TRBJ2-1; the match to TRBD2 covers 15 bases. V was clipped by 4 bases and J by 1 base; unmatched bases: 9. The CDR3 length is 19 residues. Germline lookup yields CDR1 SGDLS and CDR2 YYNGEE. Full variable domain (remainder filled in from reference TRBV9 and TRBJ2-1): DSGVTQTPKHLITATGQRVTLRCSPRSGDLSVYWYQQSLDQGLQFLIQYYNGEERAKGNILERFSAQQFPDLHSELNLSSLELGDSALYFCASSMGTSGRRVSYNEQFFGPGTRLTVL.

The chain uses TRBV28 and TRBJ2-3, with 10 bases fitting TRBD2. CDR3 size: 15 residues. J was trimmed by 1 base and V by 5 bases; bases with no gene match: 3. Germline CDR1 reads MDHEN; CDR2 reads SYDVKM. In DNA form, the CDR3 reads TGTGCCAGCAGTCCCCTAGCGGGGGGCACAGATACGCAGTATTTT. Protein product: CASSPLAGGTDTQYF.

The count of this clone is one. The CDR3 DNA follows: TGTGCCAGTAGTAATTCTCAGAGGCACTATGGCTACACCTTC. Translating gives CASSNSQRHYGYTF. This chain joins TRBV19 and TRBJ1-2; D unresolved. CDR3 length equals 14 residues. The germline CDR1 and CDR2 sequences are LNHDA and SQIVND (reference sequence). The V end was cut by 4 bases, the J end by 3 bases, with 12 bases between.

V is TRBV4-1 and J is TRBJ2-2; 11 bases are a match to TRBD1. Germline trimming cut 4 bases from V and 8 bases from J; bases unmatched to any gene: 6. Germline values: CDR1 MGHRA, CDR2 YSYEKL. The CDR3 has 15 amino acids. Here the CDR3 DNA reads TGCGCCAGCAGCCTGGGGACAGGGGGGTATGGGGAGCTGTTTTTT. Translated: CASSLGTGGYGELFF.

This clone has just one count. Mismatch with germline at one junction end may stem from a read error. CDR3 residues: CASTFPHLRGLRWASPLHF. The CDR3 DNA follows: TGTGCTAGCACCTTTCCACACCTCAGGGGCCTGAGGTGGGCTTCACCCCTCCACTTT. The J gene is TRBJ1-6, the V gene TRBV7-7, with D possibly being TRBD1 (6 bases). The CDR3 loop spans 19 amino acids. The germline V gene has CDR1 SSHAT and CDR2 FNYEAQ (reference sequence).

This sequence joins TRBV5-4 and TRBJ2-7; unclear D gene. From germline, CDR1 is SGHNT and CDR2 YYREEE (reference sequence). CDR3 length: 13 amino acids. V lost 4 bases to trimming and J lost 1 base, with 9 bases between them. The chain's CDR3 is CASSREVSYEQYF. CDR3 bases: TGTGCCAGCAGCCGAGAGGTTTCCTACGAGCAGTACTTC.

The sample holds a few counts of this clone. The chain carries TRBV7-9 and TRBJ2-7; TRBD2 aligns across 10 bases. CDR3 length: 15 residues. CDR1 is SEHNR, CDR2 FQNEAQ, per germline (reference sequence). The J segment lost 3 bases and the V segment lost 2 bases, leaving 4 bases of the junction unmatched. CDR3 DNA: TGTGCCAGCAGCTTATTTACTAGCGGGAACTACGAGCAGTACTTC. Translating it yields CASSLFTSGNYEQYF. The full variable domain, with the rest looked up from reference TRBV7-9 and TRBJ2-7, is DTGVSQNPRHKITKRGQNVTFRCDPISEHNRLYWYRQTLGQGPEFLTYFQNEAQLEKSRLLSDRFSAERPKGSFSTLEIQRTEQGDSAMYLCASSLFTSGNYEQYFGPGTRLTVT.

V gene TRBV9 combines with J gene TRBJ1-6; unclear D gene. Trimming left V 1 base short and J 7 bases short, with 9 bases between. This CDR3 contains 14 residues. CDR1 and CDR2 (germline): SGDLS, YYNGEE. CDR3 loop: CASSVWAENSPLHF. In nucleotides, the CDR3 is TGTGCCAGCAGCGTATGGGCAGAAAATTCACCCCTCCACTTT. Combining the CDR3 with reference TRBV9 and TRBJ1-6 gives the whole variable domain DSGVTQTPKHLITATGQRVTLRCSPRSGDLSVYWYQQSLDQGLQFLIQYYNGEERAKGNILERFSAQQFPDLHSELNLSSLELGDSALYFCASSVWAENSPLHFGNGTRLTVT.

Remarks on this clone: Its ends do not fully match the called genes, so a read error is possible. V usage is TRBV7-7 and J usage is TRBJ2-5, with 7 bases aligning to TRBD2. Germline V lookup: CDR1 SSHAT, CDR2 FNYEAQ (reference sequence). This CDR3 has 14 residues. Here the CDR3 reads CASSRNSGQETQYF. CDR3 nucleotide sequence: TGTGCTAGCAGCCGGAATAGCGGGCAAGAGACCCAGTACTTC.

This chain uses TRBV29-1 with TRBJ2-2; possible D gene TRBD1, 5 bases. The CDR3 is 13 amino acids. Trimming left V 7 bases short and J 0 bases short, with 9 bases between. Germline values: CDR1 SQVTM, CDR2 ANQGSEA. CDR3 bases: TGCAGCGGTGACAGTGCGAACACCGGGGAGCTGTTTTTT. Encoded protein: CSGDSANTGELFF.

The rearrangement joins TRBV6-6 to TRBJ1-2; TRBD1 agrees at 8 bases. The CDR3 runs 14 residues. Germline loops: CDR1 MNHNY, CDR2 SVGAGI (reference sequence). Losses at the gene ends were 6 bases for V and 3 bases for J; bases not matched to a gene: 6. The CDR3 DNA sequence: TGTGCCAGCAGGGCGACAGGGGAGGACTATGGCTACACCTTC. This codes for CASRATGEDYGYTF.

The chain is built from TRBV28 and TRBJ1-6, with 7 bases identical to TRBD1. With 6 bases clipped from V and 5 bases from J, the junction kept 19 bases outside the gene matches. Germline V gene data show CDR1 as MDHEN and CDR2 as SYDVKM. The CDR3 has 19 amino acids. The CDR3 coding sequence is TGTGCCAGCAGGGAAGGACAGGCCCCACCACCTTGGGATAATTCACCCCTCCACTTT. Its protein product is CASREGQAPPPWDNSPLHF.

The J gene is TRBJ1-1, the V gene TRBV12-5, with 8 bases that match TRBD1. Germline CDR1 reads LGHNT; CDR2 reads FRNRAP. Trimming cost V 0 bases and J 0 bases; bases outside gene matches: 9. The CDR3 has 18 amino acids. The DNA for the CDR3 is TGTGCTAGTGGTTTGGTAATGGGGACAGGTTGGATGAACACTGAAGCTTTCTTT. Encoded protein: CASGLVMGTGWMNTEAFF.

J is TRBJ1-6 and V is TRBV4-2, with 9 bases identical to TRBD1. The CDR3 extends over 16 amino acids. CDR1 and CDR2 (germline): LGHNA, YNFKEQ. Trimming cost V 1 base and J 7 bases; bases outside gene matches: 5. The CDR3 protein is CASSQGTGDGNSPLHF. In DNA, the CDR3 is TGTGCCAGCAGCCAAGGGACAGGGGATGGAAATTCACCCCTCCACTTT.

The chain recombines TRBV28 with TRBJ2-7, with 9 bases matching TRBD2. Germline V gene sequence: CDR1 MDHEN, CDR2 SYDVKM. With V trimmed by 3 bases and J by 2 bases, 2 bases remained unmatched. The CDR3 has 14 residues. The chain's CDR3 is CASSLSSGTYEQYF. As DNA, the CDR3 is TGTGCCAGCAGTTTGTCTAGCGGGACCTACGAGCAGTACTTC.

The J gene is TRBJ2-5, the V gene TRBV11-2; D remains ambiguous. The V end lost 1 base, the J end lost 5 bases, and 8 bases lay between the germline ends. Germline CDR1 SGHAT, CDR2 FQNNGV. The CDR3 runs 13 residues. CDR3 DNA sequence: TGTGCCAGCAGCTTAGGGAGTAGGGAGACCCAGTACTTC. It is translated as CASSLGSRETQYF. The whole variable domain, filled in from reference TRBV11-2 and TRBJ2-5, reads EAGVAQSPRYKIIEKRQSVAFWCNPISGHATLYWYQQILGQGPKLLIQFQNNGVVDDSQLPKDRFSAERLKGVDSTLKIQPAKLEDSAVYLCASSLGSRETQYFGPGTRLLVL.

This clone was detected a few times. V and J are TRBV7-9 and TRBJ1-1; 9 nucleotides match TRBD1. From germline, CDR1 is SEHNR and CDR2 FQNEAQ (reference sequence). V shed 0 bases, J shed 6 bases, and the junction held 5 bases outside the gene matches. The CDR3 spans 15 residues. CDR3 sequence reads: CASSLATGGVAEAFF. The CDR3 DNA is TGTGCCAGCAGCTTAGCCACAGGGGGCGTCGCTGAAGCTTTCTTT.